This note documents a single T cell receptor beta chain sequence. This sample is part of a study of CD8+ T cells in alopecia areata. The wider study: Patients in the study were on tofacitinib for 6 to 18 months, then off it for 6 months.

RNA was extracted and reverse transcribed into cDNA as the sequencing template. TCRdb's copy holds only in-frame clones and misses some; the assay was immunoSEQ multiplex PCR. The sample lists about 97,000 clones, around 38% occurring once. There are 13 residues in the CDR3. The V gene's germline CDR1 is MNHEY and CDR2 SVGAGI. Trimming stripped 6 bases from V and 5 bases from J, with 14 bases between. PBMCs provided sorted CD4+ and CD8+ T cells. The sample consisted of CD4+ T cells sorted from blood. V and J are TRBV6-5 and TRBJ2-7; D unclear. The TCR was taken from a human donor with alopecia areata. DNA for the CDR3: TGTGCCAGCAGCCGCATTACAATTGACGAGCAGTACTTC. It encodes CASSRITIDEQYF.